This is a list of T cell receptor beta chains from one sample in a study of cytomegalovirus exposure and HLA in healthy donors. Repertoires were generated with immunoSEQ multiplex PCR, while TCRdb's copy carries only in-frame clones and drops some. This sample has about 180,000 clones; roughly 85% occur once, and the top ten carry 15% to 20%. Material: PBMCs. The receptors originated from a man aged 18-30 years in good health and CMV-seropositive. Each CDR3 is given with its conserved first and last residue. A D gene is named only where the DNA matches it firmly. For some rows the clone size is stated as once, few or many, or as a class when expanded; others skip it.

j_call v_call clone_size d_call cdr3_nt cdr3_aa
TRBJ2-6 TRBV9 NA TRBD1 TGTGCCAGCAGCCCCCGACAGGGGGCGCTTAGCTCTGGGGCCAACGTCCTGACTTTC CASSPRQGALSSGANVLTF
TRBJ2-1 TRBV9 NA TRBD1 TGTGCCAGCAGCGGAGGACAGGGGAACAATGAGCAGTTCTTC CASSGGQGNNEQFF
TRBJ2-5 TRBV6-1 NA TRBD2 TGTGCCAGCAGCGCAGGACTAGCGGGAGGAGAGACCCAGTACTTC CASSAGLAGGETQYF
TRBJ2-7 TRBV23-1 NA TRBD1 TGCGCCAGCGCGGGACAGGGGATAGTCTTAGGGGGTTACGAGCAGTACTTC CASAGQGIVLGGYEQYF
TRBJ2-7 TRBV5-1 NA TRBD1 TGCGCCAGCAGCTTGAGAGGGGGCCCATACGAGCAGTACTTC CASSLRGGPYEQYF
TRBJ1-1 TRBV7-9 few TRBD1 TGTGCCACCGAGGGACAGGTCAACACTGAAGCTTTCTTT CATEGQVNTEAFF
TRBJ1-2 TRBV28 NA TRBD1 TGTGCCAGCAGTTTACCAGACAGGGCGGACTATGGCTACACCTTC CASSLPDRADYGYTF
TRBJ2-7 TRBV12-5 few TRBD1 TGTGCTAGTGGTTTGGTTACCCCTGTCCGGGACAGCCCATCCTACGAGCAGTACTTC CASGLVTPVRDSPSYEQYF
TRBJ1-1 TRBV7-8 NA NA TGTGCCAGCAGCTTAGAAGAGGCGGGGGACACTGAAGCTTTCTTT CASSLEEAGDTEAFF
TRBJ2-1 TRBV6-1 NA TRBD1 TGTGCCAGCAGTGGAGGGACAGTATTTGCGAATGAGCAGTTCTTC CASSGGTVFANEQFF
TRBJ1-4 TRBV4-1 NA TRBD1 TGCGCCAGCAGCCCAGGACAGGTGCTTAATGAAAAACTGTTTTTT CASSPGQVLNEKLFF
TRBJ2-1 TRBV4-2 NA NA TGTGCCAGCAGCCAGGAGGAGCGATACAATGAGCAGTTCTTC CASSQEERYNEQFF
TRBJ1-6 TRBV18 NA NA TGTGCCAGCTCACCTTTTGGGGCAGCTCAAAATTCACCCCTCCACTTT CASSPFGAAQNSPLHF
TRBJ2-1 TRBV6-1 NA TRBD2 TGTGCCAGCAGTGAATACGATAGCGGGACCTACAATGAGCAGTTCTTC CASSEYDSGTYNEQFF
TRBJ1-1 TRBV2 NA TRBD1 TGTGCCAGCAGTGTATCCAGGGGGGACACTGAAGCTTTCTTT CASSVSRGDTEAFF
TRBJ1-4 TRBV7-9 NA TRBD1 TGTGCCAGCAGCTTAGCCGTGACAGGGGGGGATGAAAAACTGTTTTTT CASSLAVTGGDEKLFF
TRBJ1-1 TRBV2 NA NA TGTGCCAGCAGTGTCCAGGGGACGAACACTGAAGCTTTCTTT CASSVQGTNTEAFF
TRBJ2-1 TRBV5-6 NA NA TGTGCCAGCAGTTCCAGGGCCTACTCCTACAATGAGCAGTTCTTC CASSSRAYSYNEQFF
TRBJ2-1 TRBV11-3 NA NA TGTGCCAGCAGCCACGGGACTGCTTACAATGAGCAGTTCTTC CASSHGTAYNEQFF
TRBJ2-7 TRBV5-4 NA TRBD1 TGTGCCAGCAGCTTGCCTCTACAGGGGTCCGAGCAGTACTTC CASSLPLQGSEQYF
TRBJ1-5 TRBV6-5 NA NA TGTGCCAGCAGTTACTCGGGGCAAAGCAATCAGCCCCAGCATTTT CASSYSGQSNQPQHF
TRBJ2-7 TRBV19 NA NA TGTGCCAGTAGTATGGCAACAGTGGCCTCCTACGAGCAGTACTTC CASSMATVASYEQYF
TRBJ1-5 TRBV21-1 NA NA TGTGCCAGCAGCAAATCCAGCGGTCACTGGGGAAGCAATCAGCCCCAGCATTTT CASSKSSGHWGSNQPQHF
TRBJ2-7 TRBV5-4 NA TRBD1 TGTGCCAGCAGTCACACGGACAGGGCTCGCTACGAGCAGTACTTC CASSHTDRARYEQYF
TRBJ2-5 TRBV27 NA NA TGTGCCAGCAGTTTATTTGCTAGCGACGAGACCCAGTACTTC CASSLFASDETQYF
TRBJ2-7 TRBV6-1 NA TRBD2 TGTGCCAGTAGGACTAGCGGGAGTTTAAGCGAGCAGTACTTC CASRTSGSLSEQYF
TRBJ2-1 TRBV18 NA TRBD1 TGTGCCAGCTCACCCTCTTGGACAGGGAGGCGCAATGAGCAGTTCTTC CASSPSWTGRRNEQFF
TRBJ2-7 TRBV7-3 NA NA TGTGCCAGCAGCCCGGGACAACTTGCCGCGCTCTCCGAGCAGTACTTC CASSPGQLAALSEQYF
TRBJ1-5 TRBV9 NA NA TGTGCCAGCAGCGTTTCAGGGAATGCTGGTCAGCCCCAGCATTTT CASSVSGNAGQPQHF
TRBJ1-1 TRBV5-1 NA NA TGCGCCAGCAGCTTTAGGGGTAAAGCTTTCTTT CASSFRGKAFF
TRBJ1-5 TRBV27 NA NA TGTGCCAGCAGTTTAAGGGGCCAGCCACCCCAGCATTTT CASSLRGQPPQHF
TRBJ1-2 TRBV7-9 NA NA TGTGCCAGCAGCTTCCAGGGCGATCCCGAGGGCTACACCTTC CASSFQGDPEGYTF
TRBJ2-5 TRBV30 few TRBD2 TGTGCCTGGAGTCCTCCATCGGGGGGGAGATTGGAGACCCAGTACTTC CAWSPPSGGRLETQYF
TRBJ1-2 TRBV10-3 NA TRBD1 TGTGCCATCAGTGAGTCCCTAGGTGGGACAGGGGTTAACTATGGCTACACCTTC CAISESLGGTGVNYGYTF
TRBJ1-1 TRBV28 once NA TGTGCCAGCAGGTCCGACATGAACACTGAAGCTTTCTTT CASRSDMNTEAFF
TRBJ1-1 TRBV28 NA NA TGTGCCAGCAGTTTAACAGGTCAAAGCACTGAAGCTTTCTTT CASSLTGQSTEAFF
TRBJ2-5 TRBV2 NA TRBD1 TGTGCCAGCAGTGAAGCGGGGATTCGAGGGACAGATCAAGAGACCCAGTACTTC CASSEAGIRGTDQETQYF
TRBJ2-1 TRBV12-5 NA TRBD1 TGTGCTAGTGCCGGGACAGGGGGCTACAATGAGCAGTTCTTC CASAGTGGYNEQFF
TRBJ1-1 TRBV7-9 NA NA TGTGCCAGCAGCTTAGTGGGCAGGGAGAACACTGAAGCTTTCTTT CASSLVGRENTEAFF
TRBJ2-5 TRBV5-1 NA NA TGCGCCAGCAGCTTAAGCCTCAACTTCCAAGAGACCCAGTACTTC CASSLSLNFQETQYF
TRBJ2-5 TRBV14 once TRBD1 TGTGCCAGCAGCCAAGATGATAGGGGGCGCCTCCAAGAGACCCAGTACTTC CASSQDDRGRLQETQYF
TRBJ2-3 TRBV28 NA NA TGTGCCAGCAGTTCCCTGGGGGCAGGCGGCCCGACGCAGTATTTT CASSSLGAGGPTQYF
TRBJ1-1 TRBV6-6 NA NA TGTGCCAGCAGTTACTCGACGGGAACTGAAGCTTTCTTT CASSYSTGTEAFF
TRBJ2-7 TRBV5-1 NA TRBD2 TGCGCCAGCAGCTTGGAGGGACTAGCGGGAGAACCCTACGAGCAGTACTTC CASSLEGLAGEPYEQYF
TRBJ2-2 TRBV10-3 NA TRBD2 TGTGCCAGCAGCCGGTCTAGCGGGAGTGGCGGGGAGCTGTTTTTT CASSRSSGSGGELFF
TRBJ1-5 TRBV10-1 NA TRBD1 TGCGCCAGCGGCGCATCGGGACAGCCTGCCTACTTGCGCAATCAGCCCCAGCATTTT CASGASGQPAYLRNQPQHF
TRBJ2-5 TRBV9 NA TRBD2 TGTGCCAGCAGCGGGGGGACTATCCAAGAGACCCAGTACTTC CASSGGTIQETQYF
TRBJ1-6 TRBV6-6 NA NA TGTGCCTTAAGGGAGGAAGACAGCTATAATTCACCCCTCCACTTT CALREEDSYNSPLHF
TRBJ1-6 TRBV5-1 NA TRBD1 TGCGCCAGCAGCTTGGTGCCGTCCGGGACAGCCAATTCACCCCTCCACTTT CASSLVPSGTANSPLHF
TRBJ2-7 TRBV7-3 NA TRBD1 TGTGCCAGCAGCCCAAGACAGGGGCTCTCCTACGAGCAGTACTTC CASSPRQGLSYEQYF
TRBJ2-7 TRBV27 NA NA TGTGCCAGCAGTTCCACCGGGACTCGCTACGAGCAGTACTTC CASSSTGTRYEQYF
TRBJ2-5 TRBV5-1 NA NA TGCGCCAGCAGCTTGTGGGGGGACCAAGAGACCCAGTACTTC CASSLWGDQETQYF
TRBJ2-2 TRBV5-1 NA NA TGCGCCAGCAGCTTGGCGACCAGGGGATTCGCCGGGGAGCTGTTTTTT CASSLATRGFAGELFF
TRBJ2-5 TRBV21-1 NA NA TGTGCCAGCAGCAAAGGGTTCCCCGACAGCCAAGAGACCCAGTACTTC CASSKGFPDSQETQYF
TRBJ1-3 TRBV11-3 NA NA TGTGCCAGCAGCTCCAACCGGGACATCTCTGGAAACACCATATATTTT CASSSNRDISGNTIYF
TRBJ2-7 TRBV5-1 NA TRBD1 TGCGCCAGCAGCCCCCCCACCGGGACAGGGGCCTACGAGCAGTACTTC CASSPPTGTGAYEQYF
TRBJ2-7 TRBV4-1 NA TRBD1 TGCGCCAGCAGCCCCCAGACCTCCGGGACAGGCCCCTACGAGCAGTACTTC CASSPQTSGTGPYEQYF
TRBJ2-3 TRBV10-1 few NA TGCGCCAGCAGTGAGTCGACGGGTCTAATCACAGATACGCAGTATTTT CASSESTGLITDTQYF
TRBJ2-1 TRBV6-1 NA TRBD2 TGTGCCAGCAGTGGCCTAACTAGCGGCCCACACAATGAGCAGTTCTTC CASSGLTSGPHNEQFF